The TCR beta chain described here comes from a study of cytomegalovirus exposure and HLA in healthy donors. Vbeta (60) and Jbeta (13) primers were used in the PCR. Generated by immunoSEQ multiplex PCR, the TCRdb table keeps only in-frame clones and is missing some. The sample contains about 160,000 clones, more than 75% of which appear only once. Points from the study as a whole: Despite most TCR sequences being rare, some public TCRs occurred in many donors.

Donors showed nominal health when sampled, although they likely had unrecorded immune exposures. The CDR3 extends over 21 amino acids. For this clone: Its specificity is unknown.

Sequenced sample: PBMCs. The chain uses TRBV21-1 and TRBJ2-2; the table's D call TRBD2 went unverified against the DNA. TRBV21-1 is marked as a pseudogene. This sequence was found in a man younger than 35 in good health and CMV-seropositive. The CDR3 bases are TGTGCCAGCATCGGGCGGGGCACTAGCGGGGGGCCAGTCGCGAACACCGGGGAGCTGTTTTTT. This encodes CASIGRGTSGGPVANTGELFF.